This T cell receptor (beta chain) was profiled in a study of OX40 agonist ivuxolimab in advanced cancers. Study-level background: With ivuxolimab, an agonistic anti-OX40 (CD134) antibody, patients were treated. Findings of the study overall: At 0.1 to 3.0 mg/kg and by week 6, CD4+ and CD8+ T cells in the blood had expanded clonally.

As for this clone: The antigen is not known.

V was pared by 6 bases and J by 4 bases, with 15 bases between. The CDR3 covers 14 residues. CDR1 and CDR2 from the germline V gene are MNHEY and SMNVEV (reference sequence). TCRdb's copy holds only in-frame clones and misses some; the assay was immunoSEQ multiplex PCR. The table lists approximately 7,000 clones, around 75% of them singletons, with 73% in the top ten. The TCR was taken from an adult with an advanced solid tumor such as melanoma, head and neck, liver or kidney cancer. The rearrangement joins TRBV27 to TRBJ1-2; no reliable D call. The material was CD4+ or CD8+ T cells sorted from blood, obtained in a trial of the OX40 agonist ivuxolimab. CDR3 sequence: CASSFAGVGYGYTF. The CDR3 coding sequence is TGTGCCAGCAGCTTCGCCGGGGTCGGCTATGGCTACACCTTC.